These T cell receptor beta chains were read from a single sample in a study of T cells in Graves' hyperthyroidism and ophthalmopathy. One entry per CDR3 protein results from TCRdb running MiXCR on the multiplex PCR reads. The sample consists of about 370,000 distinct CDR3 sequences, 13% to 15% of them appearing once. The sample was blood. These receptors all come from a woman between 55 and 75 years old with Graves' ophthalmopathy. CDR3s include the opening cysteine and the closing phenylalanine or tryptophan. D genes are given only for firm matches. Where a row states a size, it is once, few, many or the class of an expanded clone; other rows omit it.

clone size	V gene	D gene	J gene	CDR3 DNA	CDR3 protein
NA	TRBV19	TRBD2	TRBJ2-1	TGTGCCAGTACCAGACTAGCGGGAGGGAGGGATGAGCAGTTCTTC	CASTRLAGGRDEQFF
many	TRBV3-1	NA	TRBJ2-1	TGTGCCAGCACCCTGGATCACAATGAGCAGTTCTTC	CASTLDHNEQFF
many	TRBV20-1	TRBD1	TRBJ2-5	TGCAGTGCTAGTCCCGGACAGGGGGTCCAAGAGACCCAGTACTTC	CSASPGQGVQETQYF
few	TRBV25-1	TRBD2	TRBJ2-1	TGTGCCAGCAGTTCCCTCAGGCGGGAGGGCCGCAATGAGCAGTTCTTC	CASSSLRREGRNEQFF
NA	TRBV12-5	NA	TRBJ2-5	TGTGCTAGTGGTTTTTTGAGTCCCCTCCGAACCCTGACAGGACCGACCGTCGGTTATTACTTC	CASGFLSPLRTLTGPTVGYYF
NA	TRBV18	NA	TRBJ1-6	TGTGCCAGCTCCCCGGGACTCCCCGCGAGGAATTCACCCCTCCACTTT	CASSPGLPARNSPLHF
medium-sized	TRBV11-2	NA	TRBJ1-1	TGTGCCAGCAGCTTAAAGATGAACACTGAAGCTTTCTTT	CASSLKMNTEAFF
many	TRBV20-1	NA	TRBJ2-5	TGCAGTGCCGAAAAGGACTGGGAGACCCAGTACTTC	CSAEKDWETQYF
many	TRBV20-1	NA	TRBJ1-4	TGCAGTGCCCTACGGGGACGGGTTGAAAAACTGTTTTTT	CSALRGRVEKLFF
NA	TRBV27	NA	TRBJ2-7	TGTGCCAGCGGGCAATACGAGCAGTACTTC	CASGQYEQYF
NA	TRBV5-8	NA	TRBJ1-5	TGTGCCAGCAGCTTGGGGGCTCAGCCCCAGCATTTT	CASSLGAQPQHF
few	TRBV19	NA	TRBJ1-2	TGTGCCAGTACTCAGCGGGGGGGCAGAGGCTACACCTTC	CASTQRGGRGYTF
many	TRBV28	NA	TRBJ2-7	TGTGCCAGCAGTCCATCGGACTCGACGGATTACGAGCAGTACTTC	CASSPSDSTDYEQYF
few	TRBV3-1	TRBD2	TRBJ2-3	TGTGCCAGCAGCCGGGGGACGGGAGGGTCCTCAGATACGCAGTATTTT	CASSRGTGGSSDTQYF
many	TRBV11-1	NA	TRBJ2-7	TGTGCCAGCAGCCAAGACAGACTCTACGAGCAGTACTTC	CASSQDRLYEQYF
many	TRBV29-1	NA	TRBJ1-1	TGCAGCGCCGGACAGTCCATGAACACTGAAGCTTTCTTT	CSAGQSMNTEAFF
NA	TRBV7-9	NA	TRBJ1-4	TGTGCCAGCAGCCGCGTCCAGGGCACTAATGAAAAACTGTTTTTT	CASSRVQGTNEKLFF
NA	TRBV19	NA	TRBJ2-3	TGTGCCAGTAGTCCCCGGACAGAGAGCACAGATACGCAGTATTTT	CASSPRTESTDTQYF
many	TRBV20-1	NA	TRBJ1-1	TGCAGTGCCCTTGGGGGGGGCGATACTGAAGCTTTCTTT	CSALGGGDTEAFF
NA	TRBV9	TRBD2	TRBJ2-3	TGTGCCAGCAGCGCCTTTACATCTAGCGGGAGGGCCTGGGATACGCAGTATTTT	CASSAFTSSGRAWDTQYF
many	TRBV7-2	NA	TRBJ2-5	TGTGCCAGCAGCCCGCCCCTAGGGGAGACCCAGTACTTC	CASSPPLGETQYF
few	TRBV19	TRBD1	TRBJ2-7	TGTGCCAGTAGTAAGACAGGGGGCTACGAGCAGTACTTC	CASSKTGGYEQYF
many	TRBV7-2	NA	TRBJ2-3	TGTGCCAGCAGCTTAGGAACTCGGCTAGATACGCAGTATTTT	CASSLGTRLDTQYF
many	TRBV20-1	NA	TRBJ1-6	TGCAGTGCTAGAGCGACTTCCAATGGGGATTCACCCCTCCACTTT	CSARATSNGDSPLHF
many	TRBV6-1	NA	TRBJ2-1	TGTGCCAGCAGGACACACGAGAGCTCCTACAATGAGCAGTTCTTC	CASRTHESSYNEQFF
many	TRBV30	NA	TRBJ1-2	TGTGCCTGGAGTGTACTTTGGAGTGAGGGCTATGGCTACACCTTC	CAWSVLWSEGYGYTF
NA	TRBV10-3	NA	TRBJ1-1	TGTGCCATCAGTGAGTCTAGACGGTATAAGAACACTGAAGCTTTCTTT	CAISESRRYKNTEAFF
NA	TRBV3-1	NA	TRBJ1-5	TGTGCCAGCAGTCCAGAGGGCGGCAATCAGCCCCAGCATTTT	CASSPEGGNQPQHF
few	TRBV20-1	TRBD2	TRBJ2-3	TGCAGTGCTAGGAAGAGACTAGCGGGAAGCACAGATACGCAGTATTTT	CSARKRLAGSTDTQYF
many	TRBV20-1	NA	TRBJ1-3	TGCAGTGCTAGAGATCAGGCAGTTGGAAACACCATATATTTT	CSARDQAVGNTIYF
many	TRBV6-5	TRBD2	TRBJ2-7	TGTGCCAGCAGTTATCGGCTAGCGGGGTCCTACGAGCAGTACTTC	CASSYRLAGSYEQYF
many	TRBV10-3	TRBD2	TRBJ2-1	TGTGCCATCAGGACGGGGCTAGCGGGAGTCAATGAGCAGTTCTTC	CAIRTGLAGVNEQFF
few	TRBV19	TRBD2	TRBJ2-4	TGTGCCAGTAGTATGGGCGGGAGCGGGGCCAAAAACATTCAGTACTTC	CASSMGGSGAKNIQYF
few	TRBV29-1	NA	TRBJ2-1	TGCAGCGCCGACCCGGGGGGCGCCAACTCCTACAATGAGCAGTTCTTC	CSADPGGANSYNEQFF
many	TRBV5-1	NA	TRBJ2-3	TGCGCCAGCAGCTTGGTAGCGGCGGCAGATACGCAGTATTTT	CASSLVAAADTQYF
many	TRBV15	NA	TRBJ2-3	TGTGCCACCAGCAGAGATAACGCCCGACTCCCGCCAGATACGCAGTATTTT	CATSRDNARLPPDTQYF
many	TRBV18	TRBD1	TRBJ2-1	TGTGCCAGCTCACGGCCCGGGACAGGCTATGAGCAGTTCTTC	CASSRPGTGYEQFF
many	TRBV3-1	NA	TRBJ1-3	TGTGCCAGCAGCCAGGGCTCTGGAAACACCATATATTTT	CASSQGSGNTIYF
many	TRBV28	TRBD2	TRBJ2-5	TGTGCCAGCAGTCTGAGACTAGCGGGAGGGCCCCGCGAGACCCAGTACTTC	CASSLRLAGGPRETQYF
many	TRBV30	NA	TRBJ2-6	TGTGCCTGGAGTGTTCTAGGATATGGGGCCAACGTCCTGACTTTC	CAWSVLGYGANVLTF
many	TRBV5-6	NA	TRBJ2-1	TGTGCCAGCAGCTTGGAGGGTAAGGCCGTAACGGGATACAATGAGCAGTTCTTC	CASSLEGKAVTGYNEQFF
many	TRBV28	NA	TRBJ1-4	TGTGCCAGCAGCTCAGCAGGGGTGAATGTTAATTACGAAAAACTGTTTTTT	CASSSAGVNVNYEKLFF
many	TRBV30	TRBD2	TRBJ2-5	TGTGCCTGGAGTGGGGGAGGGAGTTTGACCCAGTACTTC	CAWSGGGSLTQYF
many	TRBV20-1	NA	TRBJ1-1	TGCAGTGCGCGCCAAACAGGCATGAACACTGAAGCTTTCTTT	CSARQTGMNTEAFF